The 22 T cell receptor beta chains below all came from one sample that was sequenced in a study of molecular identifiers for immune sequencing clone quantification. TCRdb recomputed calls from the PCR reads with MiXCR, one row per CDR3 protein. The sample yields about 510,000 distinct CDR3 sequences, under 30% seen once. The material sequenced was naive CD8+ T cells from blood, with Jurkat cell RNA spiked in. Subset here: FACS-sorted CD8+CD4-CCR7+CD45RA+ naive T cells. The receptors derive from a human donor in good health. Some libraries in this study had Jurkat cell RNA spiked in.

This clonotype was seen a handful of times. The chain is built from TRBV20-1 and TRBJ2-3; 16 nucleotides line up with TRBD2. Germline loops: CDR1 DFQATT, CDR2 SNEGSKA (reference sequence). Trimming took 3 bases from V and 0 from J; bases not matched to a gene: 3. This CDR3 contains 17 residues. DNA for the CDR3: TGCAGTGCTAGGGGACTAGCGGGAGGGTTTAGCACAGATACGCAGTATTTT. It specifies CSARGLAGGFSTDTQYF.

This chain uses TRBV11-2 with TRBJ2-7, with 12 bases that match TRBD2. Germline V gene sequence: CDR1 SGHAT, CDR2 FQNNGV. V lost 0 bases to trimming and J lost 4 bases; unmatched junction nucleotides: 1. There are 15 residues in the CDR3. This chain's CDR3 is CASSLEGLAGYEQYF. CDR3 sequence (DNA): TGTGCCAGCAGCTTAGAGGGACTAGCGGGTTACGAGCAGTACTTC.

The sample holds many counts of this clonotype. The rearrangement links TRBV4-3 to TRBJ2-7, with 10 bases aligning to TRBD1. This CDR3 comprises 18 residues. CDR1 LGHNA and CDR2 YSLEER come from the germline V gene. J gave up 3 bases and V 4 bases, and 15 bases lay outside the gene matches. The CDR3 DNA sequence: TGCGCCAGCAGCCCAGAACTGACAGGGGGCGCGGAGGTCTACGAGCAGTACTTC. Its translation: CASSPELTGGAEVYEQYF.

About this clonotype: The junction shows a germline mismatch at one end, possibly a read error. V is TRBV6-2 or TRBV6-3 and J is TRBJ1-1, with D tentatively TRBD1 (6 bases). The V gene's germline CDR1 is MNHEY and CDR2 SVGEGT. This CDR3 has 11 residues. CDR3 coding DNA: TGTGCGAGCAGAGTGACAGGTGAAGCTTTCTTT. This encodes CASRVTGEAFF.

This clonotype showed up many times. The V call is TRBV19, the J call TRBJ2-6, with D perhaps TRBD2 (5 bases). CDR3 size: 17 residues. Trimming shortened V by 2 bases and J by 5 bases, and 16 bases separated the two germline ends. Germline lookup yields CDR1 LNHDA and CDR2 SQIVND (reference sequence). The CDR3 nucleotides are TGTGCCAGTAGTATAAGTCGGACTGAGACTTGGGCCAACGTCCTGACTTTC. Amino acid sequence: CASSISRTETWANVLTF. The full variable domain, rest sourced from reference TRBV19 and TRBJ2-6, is DGGITQSPKYLFRKEGQNVTLSCEQNLNHDAMYWYRQDPGQGLRLIYYSQIVNDFQKGDIAEGYSVSREKKESFPLTVTSAQKNPTAFYLCASSISRTETWANVLTFGAGSRLTVL.

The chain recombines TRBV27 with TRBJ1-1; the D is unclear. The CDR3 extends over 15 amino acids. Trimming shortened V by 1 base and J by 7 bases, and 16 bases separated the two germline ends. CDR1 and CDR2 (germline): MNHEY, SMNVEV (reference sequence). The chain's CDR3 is CASSLWSPTEGEAFF. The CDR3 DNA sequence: TGTGCCAGCAGTTTATGGTCCCCGACGGAAGGTGAAGCTTTCTTT.

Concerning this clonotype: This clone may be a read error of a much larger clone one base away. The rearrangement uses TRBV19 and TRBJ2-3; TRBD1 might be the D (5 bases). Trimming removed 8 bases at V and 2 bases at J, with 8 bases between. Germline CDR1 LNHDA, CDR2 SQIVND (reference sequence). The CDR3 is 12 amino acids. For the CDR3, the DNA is TGTGCCAGTCGACAGCTCACAGATACGCAGTATTTT. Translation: CASRQLTDTQYF.

This CDR3 reads CAIRLGEGTDTQYF. CDR3 bases: TGTGCCATCAGACTAGGGGAGGGGACAGATACGCAGTATTTT. The chain employs TRBV10-3 and TRBJ2-3, with 7 bases aligning to TRBD2. The CDR3 is made up of 14 amino acids. The germline CDR1 and CDR2 sequences are ENHRY and SYGVKD. With 6 bases clipped from V and 3 bases from J, the junction kept 6 bases outside the gene matches.

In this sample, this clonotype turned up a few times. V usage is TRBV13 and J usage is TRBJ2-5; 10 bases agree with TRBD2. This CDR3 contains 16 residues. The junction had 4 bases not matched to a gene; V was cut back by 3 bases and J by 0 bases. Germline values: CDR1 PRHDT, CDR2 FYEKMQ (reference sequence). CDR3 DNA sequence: TGTGCCAGCAGCTTCTGGACTAGCGGATACCAAGAGACCCAGTACTTC. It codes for CASSFWTSGYQETQYF.

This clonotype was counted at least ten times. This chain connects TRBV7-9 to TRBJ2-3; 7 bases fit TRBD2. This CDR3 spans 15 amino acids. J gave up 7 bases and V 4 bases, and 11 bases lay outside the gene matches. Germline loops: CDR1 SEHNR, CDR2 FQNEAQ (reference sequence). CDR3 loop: CASSSQELAAYTQYF. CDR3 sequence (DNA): TGTGCCAGCAGCTCTCAGGAGCTAGCGGCTTATACGCAGTATTTT.

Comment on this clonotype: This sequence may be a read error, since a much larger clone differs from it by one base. In DNA, the CDR3 is TGTGCCAGCAGCACCGATCCCGGCACTGAAGCTTTCTTT. It translates to CASSTDPGTEAFF. J is TRBJ1-1 and V is TRBV7-7; no definite D call. The V and J ends lost 5 bases and 4 bases respectively, with 11 bases between them. CDR3 size: 13 residues. From germline, CDR1 is SSHAT and CDR2 FNYEAQ (reference sequence).

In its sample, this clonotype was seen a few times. CDR3 amino acids: CSALQGAGQETQYF. In nucleotides, the CDR3 is TGCAGTGCTCTTCAGGGCGCAGGGCAAGAGACCCAGTACTTC. This rearrangement joins TRBV20-1 to TRBJ2-5; possibly TRBD1 for D (5 bases). V dropped 5 bases and J dropped 2 bases, with 15 bases sitting between them. The germline gives CDR1 DFQATT, CDR2 SNEGSKA (reference sequence). The CDR3 sequence is 14 residues long.

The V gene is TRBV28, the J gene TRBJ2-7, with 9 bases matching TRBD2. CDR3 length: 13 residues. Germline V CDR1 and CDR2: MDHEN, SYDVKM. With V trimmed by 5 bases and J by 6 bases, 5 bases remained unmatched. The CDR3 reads CASSSGGQVEQYF. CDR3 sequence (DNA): TGTGCCAGCAGTAGCGGGGGGCAGGTCGAGCAGTACTTC.

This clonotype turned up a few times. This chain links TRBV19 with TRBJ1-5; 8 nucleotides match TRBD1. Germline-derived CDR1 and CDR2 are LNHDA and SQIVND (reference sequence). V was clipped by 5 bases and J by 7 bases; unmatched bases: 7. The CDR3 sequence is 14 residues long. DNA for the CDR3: TGTGCCAGTAGTCCTCAGGGGGCGGCGCAGCCCCAGCATTTT. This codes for CASSPQGAAQPQHF. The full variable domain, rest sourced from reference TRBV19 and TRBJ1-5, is DGGITQSPKYLFRKEGQNVTLSCEQNLNHDAMYWYRQDPGQGLRLIYYSQIVNDFQKGDIAEGYSVSREKKESFPLTVTSAQKNPTAFYLCASSPQGAAQPQHFGDGTRLSIL.

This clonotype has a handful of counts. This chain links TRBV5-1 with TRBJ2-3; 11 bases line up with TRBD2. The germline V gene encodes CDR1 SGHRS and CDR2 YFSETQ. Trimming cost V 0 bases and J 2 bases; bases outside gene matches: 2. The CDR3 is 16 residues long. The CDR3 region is CASSLASGGSTDTQYF. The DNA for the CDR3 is TGCGCCAGCAGCTTGGCTAGCGGGGGGTCCACAGATACGCAGTATTTT.

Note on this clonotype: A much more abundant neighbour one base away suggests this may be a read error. The CDR3, as DNA: TGCATTGCTAGAGATGGTAACACCGGGGAGCTGTTTTTT. The encoded protein is CIARDGNTGELFF. The chain couples TRBV20-1 to TRBJ2-2; D call uncertain. The CDR3 length is 13 residues. Germline CDR1 is DFQATT and CDR2 is SNEGSKA (reference sequence).

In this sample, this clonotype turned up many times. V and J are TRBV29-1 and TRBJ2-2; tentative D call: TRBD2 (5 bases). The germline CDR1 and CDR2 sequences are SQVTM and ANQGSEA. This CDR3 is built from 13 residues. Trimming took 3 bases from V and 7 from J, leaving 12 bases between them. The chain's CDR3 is CSVESGIDGELFF. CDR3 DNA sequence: TGCAGCGTTGAGTCGGGGATCGACGGGGAGCTGTTTTTT.

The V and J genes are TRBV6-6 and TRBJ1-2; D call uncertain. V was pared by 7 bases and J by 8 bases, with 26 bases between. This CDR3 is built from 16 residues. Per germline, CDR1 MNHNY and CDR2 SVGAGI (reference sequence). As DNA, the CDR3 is TGTGCCAGCAAGAGCCGGGTCAGAGATTTCATTATGGGCTACACCTTC. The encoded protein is CASKSRVRDFIMGYTF.

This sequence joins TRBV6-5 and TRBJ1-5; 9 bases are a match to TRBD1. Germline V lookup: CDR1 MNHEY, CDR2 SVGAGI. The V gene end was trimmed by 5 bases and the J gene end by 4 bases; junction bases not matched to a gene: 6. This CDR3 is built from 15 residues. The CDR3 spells CASSALGQGNQPQHF. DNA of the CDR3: TGTGCCAGCAGTGCCCTCGGACAGGGGAATCAGCCCCAGCATTTT.

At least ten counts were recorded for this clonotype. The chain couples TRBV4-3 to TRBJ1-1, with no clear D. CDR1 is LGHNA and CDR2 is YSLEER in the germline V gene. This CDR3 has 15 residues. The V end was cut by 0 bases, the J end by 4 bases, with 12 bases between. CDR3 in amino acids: CASSQEAGFGTEAFF. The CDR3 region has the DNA TGCGCCAGCAGCCAAGAGGCAGGATTCGGCACTGAAGCTTTCTTT.

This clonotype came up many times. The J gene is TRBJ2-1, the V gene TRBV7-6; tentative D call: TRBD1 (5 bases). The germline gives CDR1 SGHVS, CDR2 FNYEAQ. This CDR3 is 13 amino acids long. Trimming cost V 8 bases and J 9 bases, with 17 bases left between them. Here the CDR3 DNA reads TGTGCCAGCGCCTTAGCAATAGGGGTTGAGCAGTTCTTC. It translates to CASALAIGVEQFF.

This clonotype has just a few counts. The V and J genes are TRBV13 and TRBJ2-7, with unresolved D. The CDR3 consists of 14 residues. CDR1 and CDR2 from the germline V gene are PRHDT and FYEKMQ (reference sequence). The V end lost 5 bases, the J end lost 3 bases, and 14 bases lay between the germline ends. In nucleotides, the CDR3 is TGTGCCAGCAGCCCTCGGACGGATTACTACGAGCAGTACTTC. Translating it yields CASSPRTDYYEQYF.